A single sample gave rise to the 21 T cell receptor beta chains below, sequenced in a study of OX40 agonist ivuxolimab in advanced cancers. Receptor amplification or capture employed the immunoSEQ multiplex PCR assay. TCRdb obtained this table from immuneACCESS and retained in-frame rearrangements with V and J assigned. These tables miss some clones; where compared with another copy, unresolved V genes account for less than half of the shortfall, and the remainder is unexplained. The sample contains about 70,000 clones, just over 85% of them found a single time. The ten largest clones take up 0.86% of the sample. The sample in question was CD4+ or CD8+ T cells sorted from blood, obtained in a trial of the OX40 agonist ivuxolimab. The receptors shown here come from an adult with an advanced solid tumor such as melanoma, head and neck, liver or kidney cancer.

The V call is TRBV7-8, the J call TRBJ2-1, with D uncertain. This CDR3 region has 12 residues. The V end lost 4 bases, the J end lost 13 bases, and 14 bases lay between the germline ends. Germline V gene sequence: CDR1 SGHVS, CDR2 FQNEAQ. This CDR3 is CASSSASGSQFF. The CDR3 bases are TGTGCCAGCAGCTCGGCGTCTGGATCACAGTTCTTC.

The chain links TRBV28 to TRBJ2-3; perhaps TRBD1 as D (5 bases). This CDR3 region has 15 residues. CDR1 is MDHEN, CDR2 SYDVKM, per germline. Trimming shortened V by 3 bases and J by 1 base, and 11 bases separated the two germline ends. The CDR3 reads CASSFRQSGTDTQYF. The DNA for the CDR3 is TGTGCCAGCAGTTTCAGACAGTCAGGCACAGATACGCAGTATTTT.

The chain couples TRBV28 to TRBJ2-1; D gene unclear. CDR1 and CDR2 (germline): MDHEN, SYDVKM. The ends were cut back, 5 bases at V and 8 bases at J, with 7 bases in the middle. The CDR3 is 11 residues long. The CDR3 DNA reads as TGTGCCAGCAGTGGGGTGGATGAGCAGTTCTTC. Translation gives CASSGVDEQFF.

This chain joins TRBV4-1 and TRBJ1-3; tentative D call: TRBD1 (5 bases). Germline CDR1 is MGHRA and CDR2 is YSYEKL. Trimming shortened V by 4 bases and J by 1 base, and 20 bases separated the two germline ends. The CDR3 consists of 18 residues. As DNA, the CDR3 is TGCGCCAGCAGCCCTGGGAGTCGACGGGGGATGTCTGGAAACACCATATATTTT. This codes for CASSPGSRRGMSGNTIYF.

This sequence joins TRBV30 and TRBJ1-3; D not certain. Trimming left V 4 bases short and J 0 bases short, with 7 bases between. Germline V CDR1 and CDR2: GTSNPN, SVGIG (reference sequence). The CDR3 consists of 13 residues. CDR3 protein: CAWTGSSGNTIYF. Written as DNA, the CDR3 is TGTGCCTGGACCGGGAGCTCTGGAAACACCATATATTTT.

The rearrangement joins TRBV6-5 to TRBJ2-1, with D perhaps matching TRBD1 (5 bases). V was trimmed by 0 bases and J by 9 bases, leaving 15 bases between them. This CDR3 contains 15 residues. Germline V lookup: CDR1 MNHEY, CDR2 SVGAGI. DNA of the CDR3: TGTGCCAGCAGTTACTCAATAACAGGTTCGGGTGAGCAGTTCTTC. This sequence encodes CASSYSITGSGEQFF.

The chain uses TRBV28 and TRBJ1-5; 9 positions agree with TRBD1. This CDR3 is 17 amino acids long. Unmatched junction bases numbered 9, after V lost 6 bases and J lost 0 bases. Germline V CDR1 and CDR2: MDHEN, SYDVKM. The CDR3 reads CASSLGDRVYSNQPQHF. CDR3 sequence (DNA): TGTGCCAGCAGCTTGGGGGACAGGGTTTATAGCAATCAGCCCCAGCATTTT.

J is TRBJ2-7 and V is TRBV11-1; D might be TRBD1 (6 bases). CDR3 size: 13 residues. The V end was cut by 7 bases, the J end by 1 base, with 11 bases between. Germline CDR1 is SGHAT and CDR2 is FQDESV (reference sequence). CDR3 sequence: CASTLTGSYEQYF. CDR3 in DNA: TGTGCCAGCACACTGACAGGTTCCTACGAGCAGTACTTC.

V is TRBV7-8 and J is TRBJ2-4; the D call may be TRBD1 or TRBD2 (6 bases each). CDR1 and CDR2 from the germline V gene are SGHVS and FQNEAQ. The CDR3 has 14 amino acids. Deletions cut 3 bases from V and 14 bases from J, with 20 bases between. CDR3 region: CASSLGGHEVGKYF. CDR3 coding DNA: TGTGCCAGCAGCTTGGGGGGACATGAGGTCGGAAAGTACTTC.

The J gene is TRBJ2-3, the V gene TRBV7-2; D ambiguous. Between the trimmed V and J ends, which lost 4 bases and 5 bases, there was a span of 7 bases. The CDR3 totals 12 residues. Germline CDR1 SGHTA, CDR2 FQGNSA. CDR3 coding DNA: TGTGCCAGCAGCTACAACTTAGATACGCAGTATTTT. Protein product: CASSYNLDTQYF.

Only a few counts were recorded for this clone. V and J are TRBV18 and TRBJ2-1; D gene uncertain. Looked up from germline, CDR1 is KGHSH and CDR2 is LQKENI. Trimming cost V 4 bases and J 2 bases, with 15 bases left between them. The CDR3 runs to 16 residues. CDR3 sequence: CASSLEQGSPYNEQFF. CDR3 coding DNA: TGTGCCAGCTCACTCGAACAAGGCAGTCCCTACAATGAGCAGTTCTTC.

Only a few counts were recorded for this clone. Written as DNA, the CDR3 is TGTGCCTGGAGTGTAGCTGGTCCCTACGAGCAGTACTTC. Translating it yields CAWSVAGPYEQYF. The chain couples TRBV30 to TRBJ2-7; D uncertain. V lost 0 bases, J lost 2 bases, and 8 bases lay in between. Germline CDR1 is GTSNPN and CDR2 is SVGIG (reference sequence). There are 13 residues in the CDR3.

The V and J genes are TRBV28 and TRBJ1-4; TRBD1 is a possible D gene (6 bases). Trimming removed 8 bases from V and 8 bases from J, with 18 bases in between. This CDR3 has 14 amino acids. Germline V CDR1 and CDR2: MDHEN, SYDVKM. The DNA of the CDR3 is TGTGCCAGCCAGGGGAACAGGGTATTGGAAAAACTGTTTTTT. Protein: CASQGNRVLEKLFF.

For the CDR3, the DNA is TGTGCCTGGACTAATATCGACAGGGTGAACACTGAAGCTTTCTTT. Encoded protein: CAWTNIDRVNTEAFF. V and J are TRBV30 and TRBJ1-1; 7 bases align to TRBD1. Germline V gene lookup returns CDR1 GTSNPN and CDR2 SVGIG (reference sequence). V lost 4 bases, J lost 0 bases, and 8 bases stayed unmatched. The CDR3 is made up of 15 amino acids.

V is TRBV6-1 and J is TRBJ2-5; no reliable D call. The ends were cut back, 2 bases at V and 5 bases at J, with 9 bases in the middle. Germline-derived CDR1 and CDR2 are MNHNS and SASEGT. The CDR3 is made up of 13 amino acids. DNA of the CDR3: TGTGCCAGCAGTGAATGGAGTAGGGAGACCCAGTACTTC. Its protein product is CASSEWSRETQYF.

This sequence joins TRBV19 and TRBJ2-7; D is tentatively TRBD1 or TRBD2 (7 bases each). CDR3 length equals 14 residues. Trimming removed 3 bases at V and 3 bases at J, with 12 bases between. The germline V gene encodes CDR1 LNHDA and CDR2 SQIVND (reference sequence). CDR3 bases: TGTGCCAGTAGTATGGGAGGGGGCGTCTACGAGCAGTACTTC. Amino acid sequence: CASSMGGGVYEQYF.

This chain links TRBV27 with TRBJ2-1; D gene uncertain. Trimming shortened V by 0 bases and J by 5 bases, and 5 bases separated the two germline ends. In germline, CDR1 is MNHEY, CDR2 SMNVEV (reference sequence). This CDR3 contains 13 residues. This chain's CDR3 is CASSLSINNEQFF. The CDR3 DNA reads TGTGCCAGCAGTTTATCGATAAACAATGAGCAGTTCTTC.

This chain connects TRBV28 to TRBJ2-7, with 8 bases matching TRBD1. J was trimmed by 6 bases and V by 2 bases; bases with no gene match: 9. The CDR3 consists of 15 residues. In germline, CDR1 is MDHEN, CDR2 SYDVKM. The CDR3 reads CASSLAGQGVSEQYF. DNA for the CDR3: TGTGCCAGCAGTTTAGCAGGACAGGGAGTCTCCGAGCAGTACTTC.

The chain joins TRBV11-3 to TRBJ2-7, with a tentative D call TRBD1 (6 bases). V was cut by 5 bases and J by 7 bases, with 24 bases left in between. Germline CDR1 SGHNT, CDR2 YENEEA. The CDR3 is 16 residues long. As DNA, the CDR3 is TGTGCCAGCAGCGTACACGCTTGGACAGCCCCCGGGGAGCAGTACTTC. This encodes CASSVHAWTAPGEQYF. The full variable domain, rest sourced from reference TRBV11-3 and TRBJ2-7, is EAGVVQSPRYKIIEKKQPVAFWCNPISGHNTLYWYLQNLGQGPELLIRYENEEAVDDSQLPKDRFSAERLKGVDSTLKIQPAELGDSAVYLCASSVHAWTAPGEQYFGPGTRLTVT.

The genes are TRBV6-4 and TRBJ1-5; D not certain. The CDR3 is 14 amino acids. The V gene lost 6 bases and the J gene lost 5 bases, with 14 bases spanning the gap. The germline CDR1 and CDR2 sequences are MRHNA and SNTAGT. Here the CDR3 reads CASRRAGLDQPQHF. The DNA of the CDR3 is TGTGCCAGCAGGAGGGCGGGGTTGGATCAGCCCCAGCATTTT.

The V and J genes are TRBV5-1 and TRBJ1-1, with 9 bases aligning to TRBD1. Germline-derived CDR1 and CDR2 are SGHRS and YFSETQ. This CDR3 has 15 amino acids. V was pared by 4 bases and J by 5 bases, with 9 bases of the junction left unmatched. CDR3 protein: CASSPRTGEGTEAFF. The CDR3 DNA follows: TGCGCCAGCAGCCCTCGGACAGGGGAAGGGACTGAAGCTTTCTTT. The full variable domain, in which reference TRBV5-1 and TRBJ1-1 provide the parts outside the CDR3, is KAGVTQTPRYLIKTRGQQVTLSCSPISGHRSVSWYQQTPGQGLQFLFEYFSETQRNKGNFPGRFSGRQFSNSRSEMNVSTLELGDSALYLCASSPRTGEGTEAFFGQGTRLTVV.